The 8 T cell receptor beta chains listed next were all sequenced from one sample in a study of blood T cell repertoires in COVID-19. Only in-frame clones appear in the TCRdb table, and some are missing; sequencing was by immunoSEQ multiplex PCR. This repertoire shows about 340,000 clones, about 92% found once; its top ten account for approximately 17%. Material for sequencing was PBMCs or T cells enriched from blood (not recorded which). These receptors were obtained from a woman aged 25 to 39 who had recovered from COVID-19.

The chain employs TRBV19 and TRBJ1-1; D is ambiguous. The CDR3 has 15 amino acids. V was trimmed by 3 bases and J by 1 base, leaving 12 bases between them. Germline CDR1 LNHDA, CDR2 SQIVND (reference sequence). As DNA, the CDR3 is TGTGCCAGTAGTATCTCCGGTCCTACGAACACTGAAGCTTTCTTT. This translates into CASSISGPTNTEAFF. Variable domain in full (rest from reference TRBV19 and TRBJ1-1): DGGITQSPKYLFRKEGQNVTLSCEQNLNHDAMYWYRQDPGQGLRLIYYSQIVNDFQKGDIAEGYSVSREKKESFPLTVTSAQKNPTAFYLCASSISGPTNTEAFFGQGTRLTVV.

This rearrangement joins TRBV28 to TRBJ2-7; TRBD2 aligns across 14 bases. CDR1 is MDHEN, CDR2 SYDVKM, per germline. The V gene end was trimmed by 6 bases and the J gene end by 1 base; junction bases not matched to a gene: 11. This CDR3 has 18 residues. The CDR3: CASRNRLAGGQGSYEQYF. As DNA, the CDR3 is TGTGCCAGCAGAAACCGACTAGCGGGAGGGCAAGGGTCCTACGAGCAGTACTTC.

This chain uses TRBV28 with TRBJ1-4; possibly TRBD1 for D (5 bases). The CDR3 sequence is 14 residues long. The V and J ends lost 4 bases and 8 bases respectively, with 14 bases between them. Germline lookup yields CDR1 MDHEN and CDR2 SYDVKM. The CDR3 is CASSSDNRREKLFF. CDR3 DNA: TGTGCCAGCAGTTCGGACAACCGAAGAGAAAAACTGTTTTTT.

DNA of the CDR3: TGTGCCAGCAGTTTGACTAGCGGGAGTGCAGATACGCAGTATTTT. Residues: CASSLTSGSADTQYF. The genes are TRBV28 and TRBJ2-3, with 12 bases matching TRBD2. The CDR3 is 15 amino acids. Losses at the gene ends were 3 bases for V and 4 bases for J; bases not matched to a gene: 2. Per the germline V gene, CDR1 is MDHEN and CDR2 is SYDVKM.

The V gene is TRBV11-2, the J gene TRBJ2-2, with D possibly matching TRBD1 (5 bases). The germline V and J ends were trimmed by 5 bases and 1 base, with 17 bases remaining between them. The CDR3 has 17 amino acids. Germline V gene data show CDR1 as SGHAT and CDR2 as FQNNGV. The CDR3 region is CASSPPRLGQNTGELFF. DNA for the CDR3: TGTGCCAGCAGCCCCCCGAGGTTGGGGCAGAACACCGGGGAGCTGTTTTTT.

This clone was seen only once. V is TRBV19 and J is TRBJ2-7; 8 nucleotides match TRBD1. The germline V gene encodes CDR1 LNHDA and CDR2 SQIVND (reference sequence). The CDR3 loop spans 14 amino acids. J lost 1 base, V lost 7 bases, and 6 bases had no gene match. CDR3 nucleotides: TGTGCCAGTAAGGTACAGGGGGGATCCTACGAGCAGTACTTC. Protein product: CASKVQGGSYEQYF.

The chain uses TRBV6-5 and TRBJ1-1; TRBD1 matches 10 bases. The CDR3 is 14 residues long. Unmatched junction bases numbered 6, after V lost 1 base and J lost 10 bases. Germline-derived CDR1 and CDR2 are MNHEY and SVGAGI. CDR3 nucleotides: TGTGCCAGCAGTTACTGGGGACAGGGGATCGGAGCTTTCTTT. Its translation is CASSYWGQGIGAFF.

This clone was counted a single time. This chain joins TRBV7-2 and TRBJ2-5; D may be TRBD2 (7 bases). The CDR3 consists of 15 residues. Germline V CDR1 and CDR2: SGHTA, FQGNSA. V gave up 1 base and J gave up 4 bases, with 13 bases separating them. As DNA, the CDR3 is TGTGCCAGCAGCTTAGTATGGGGGGGGCGAGAGACCCAGTACTTC. It encodes CASSLVWGGRETQYF.